The 31 T cell receptor beta chains reported below all come from one sample, sequenced in a study of identical twins. One entry per CDR3 protein, called by TCRdb with MiXCR from the 5' RACE reads. This sample has around 510,000 distinct CDR3 sequences, with roughly an eighth found just once. The same data also went into a second study, on yellow fever vaccine responses in identical twins.

The sample comprised CD4+ T cells sorted from blood. The source of these receptors is a woman aged 18-35 years in good health.

This rearrangement joins TRBV19 to TRBJ2-1; D ambiguous. CDR3 size: 15 residues. Between the trimmed V and J ends, which lost 4 bases and 4 bases, there was a span of 14 bases. CDR1 is LNHDA, CDR2 SQIVND, per germline (reference sequence). The DNA of the CDR3 is TGTGCCAGTAGTACCACTTCAGGTCGATACAATGAGCAGTTCTTC. Amino acids: CASSTTSGRYNEQFF.

Comments on this clonotype: Being one base from a much bigger clone, this may be a read error. J is TRBJ1-1 and V is TRBV3-1; 12 bases fit TRBD1. CDR1 is LGHDT, CDR2 YNNKEL, per germline (reference sequence). This CDR3 has 15 residues. Here the CDR3 DNA reads TGTGCCGGCAGAATAACCGGGACAGGGGGCTTTGAAGCTTTCTTT. Its translation: CAGRITGTGGFEAFF.

This clonotype was detected only a few times. The chain carries TRBV20-1 and TRBJ2-1; 10 positions agree with TRBD2. V was pared by 2 bases and J by 0 bases, with 4 bases of the junction left unmatched. The CDR3 runs 16 residues. Germline V gives CDR1 DFQATT, CDR2 SNEGSKA (reference sequence). CDR3 nucleotide sequence: TGCAGTGCTAGATCCTCTAGCGGGGGCTCCTACAATGAGCAGTTCTTC. It encodes CSARSSSGGSYNEQFF.

In its sample, this clonotype was seen a few times. The chain employs TRBV4-1 and TRBJ2-3; 9 nucleotides align to TRBD2. The CDR3 contains 15 residues. V lost 5 bases and J lost 2; bases outside the gene matches: 5. Germline CDR1 and CDR2: MGHRA and YSYEKL. The DNA for the CDR3 is TGCGCCAGCAGCAACATAGCGGGGGTCACAGATACGCAGTATTTT. This sequence encodes CASSNIAGVTDTQYF.

This clonotype was recorded a few times. This rearrangement joins TRBV6-1 to TRBJ1-1; possible D gene TRBD1, 6 bases. V was shortened by 6 bases and J by 0 bases, with 11 bases between the two germline ends. The CDR3 is made up of 14 amino acids. From germline, CDR1 is MNHNS and CDR2 SASEGT. The CDR3 sequence: CASRRTVMNTEAFF. DNA of the CDR3: TGTGCCAGCAGGAGGACAGTAATGAACACTGAAGCTTTCTTT.

This clonotype was counted between two and nine times. This chain links TRBV11-2 with TRBJ2-3, with unresolved D. CDR3 length: 16 residues. From germline, CDR1 is SGHAT and CDR2 FQNNGV. The V end was cut by 1 base, the J end by 2 bases, with 13 bases between. The CDR3 protein is CASSLGQHPYTDTQYF. DNA for the CDR3: TGTGCCAGCAGCTTAGGTCAGCACCCCTACACAGATACGCAGTATTTT.

The gene calls are TRBV20-1 and TRBJ2-5; D may be TRBD2 (6 bases). V lost 0 bases to trimming and J lost 2 bases, with 13 bases between them. Germline loops: CDR1 DFQATT, CDR2 SNEGSKA (reference sequence). The CDR3 is made up of 15 amino acids. The CDR3 sequence: CSARDPRRDQETQYF. In DNA, the CDR3 is TGCAGTGCTAGAGATCCTCGGCGGGATCAAGAGACCCAGTACTTC.

This clonotype was seen a handful of times. CDR3 DNA: TGTGCCAGCAGCTTAATGGTCGGGGAGAGCTCCTACGAGCAGTACTTC. Translation gives CASSLMVGESSYEQYF. This sequence joins TRBV5-6 and TRBJ2-7; a weak D match, TRBD2 (5 bases). The germline V and J ends were trimmed by 2 bases and 0 bases, with 15 bases remaining between them. From germline, CDR1 is SGHDT and CDR2 YYEEEE. The CDR3 has 16 amino acids.

The chain uses TRBV13 and TRBJ2-1; 8 nucleotides line up with TRBD1. Trimming took 7 bases from V and 12 from J; bases not matched to a gene: 8. Germline values: CDR1 PRHDT, CDR2 FYEKMQ (reference sequence). The CDR3 is 12 amino acids. CDR3 sequence: CASTIRDRLQFF. Here the CDR3 DNA reads TGTGCCAGCACCATAAGGGACAGGTTGCAGTTCTTC.

The sample holds many counts of this clonotype. The V gene is TRBV5-1, the J gene TRBJ2-7; TRBD1 agrees at 8 bases. V gave up 2 bases and J gave up 2 bases; unmatched junction bases: 6. Germline lookup yields CDR1 SGHRS and CDR2 YFSETQ. This CDR3 is built from 15 residues. The CDR3 DNA reads as TGCGCCAGCAGCTTCGGGACAGGTGGACCCTACGAGCAGTACTTC. Protein: CASSFGTGGPYEQYF.

The sample holds a few counts of this clonotype. This chain links TRBV20-1 with TRBJ2-7; 8 bases align to TRBD2. Per the germline V gene, CDR1 is DFQATT and CDR2 is SNEGSKA (reference sequence). V dropped 5 bases and J dropped 5; count of bases not matched to a gene: 11. The CDR3 totals 14 residues. The chain's CDR3 is CSAGSGGASHEQYF. CDR3 sequence (DNA): TGCAGTGCTGGAAGCGGGGGAGCATCCCACGAGCAGTACTTC.

This clonotype showed up many times. The chain carries TRBV10-3 and TRBJ2-6; D gene unclear. Germline V CDR1 and CDR2: ENHRY, SYGVKD. The V end was cut by 10 bases, the J end by 0 bases, with 10 bases between. This CDR3 comprises 14 residues. The CDR3 DNA sequence: TGTGCCACCTGCAGAGACTCTGGGGCCAACGTCCTGACTTTC. Its protein product is CATCRDSGANVLTF.

A few counts support this clonotype. This sequence joins TRBV5-1 and TRBJ2-2; D not certain. The CDR3 is made up of 13 amino acids. The germline V gene encodes CDR1 SGHRS and CDR2 YFSETQ. Deletions cut 4 bases from V and 6 bases from J, with 10 bases between. The CDR3 region is CASSDLGPGELFF. The DNA for the CDR3 is TGCGCCAGCAGCGACTTAGGCCCCGGGGAGCTGTTTTTT.

This clonotype was picked up a small number of times. The V and J genes are TRBV24-1 and TRBJ2-1; 10 nucleotides agree with TRBD1. The CDR3 sequence is 16 residues long. J was trimmed by 2 bases and V by 4 bases; bases with no gene match: 4. Germline CDR1 KGHDR, CDR2 SFDVKD. The CDR3 sequence: CATSDQGQGAYNEQFF. CDR3 nucleotide sequence: TGTGCCACCAGTGACCAAGGACAGGGGGCCTACAATGAGCAGTTCTTC.

This chain joins TRBV27 and TRBJ2-1; the match to TRBD1 covers 7 bases. CDR1 is MNHEY and CDR2 is SMNVEV in the germline V gene (reference sequence). The CDR3 covers 15 residues. Germline trimming cut 4 bases from V and 8 bases from J; bases unmatched to any gene: 11. The CDR3 reads CASSSILGQADEQFF. The DNA of the CDR3 is TGTGCCAGCAGTTCCATCCTTGGACAGGCTGATGAGCAGTTCTTC.

The rearrangement links TRBV2 to TRBJ1-5; D remains unclear. The germline V gene encodes CDR1 SNHLY and CDR2 FYNNEI. V lost 4 bases to trimming and J lost 0 bases, with 4 bases between them. The CDR3 has 13 residues. CDR3 bases: TGTGCCAGCAGTGCCGATAGCAATCAGCCCCAGCATTTT. It yields the protein CASSADSNQPQHF.

This clonotype was counted many times. One end of the junction varies from germline; a read error may be responsible. The chain employs TRBV7-7 and TRBJ2-2; TRBD2 matches at 9 bases. The CDR3 runs to 16 residues. Germline CDR1 is SSHAT and CDR2 is FNYEAQ (reference sequence). CDR3 DNA sequence: TGTGCTAGCAGCCACTCTAGCGGGGAGAACACCGGGGAGCTGTTTTTT. This translates into CASSHSSGENTGELFF.

This rearrangement joins TRBV24-1 to TRBJ2-1; D is possibly TRBD1 (6 bases). The CDR3 sequence is 13 residues long. V was shortened by 6 bases and J by 10 bases, with 15 bases between the two germline ends. From germline, CDR1 is KGHDR and CDR2 SFDVKD. The DNA for the CDR3 is TGTGCCACCAGTCGACAGGACCGATTCGAGCAGTTCTTC. Translating gives CATSRQDRFEQFF.

In its sample, this clonotype was seen many times. This chain uses TRBV12-3 or TRBV12-4 with TRBJ2-3; weak D call: TRBD1 (6 bases). Trimming took 3 bases from V and 4 from J, leaving 14 bases between them. This CDR3 is 15 amino acids long. The CDR3 loop reads CASSFADRQADTQYF. Written as DNA, the CDR3 is TGTGCCAGCAGTTTTGCCGACAGACAGGCAGATACGCAGTATTTT.

This clonotype showed up many times. The chain joins TRBV6-1 to TRBJ2-7, with D hard to call. Germline V gives CDR1 MNHNS, CDR2 SASEGT. The CDR3 loop spans 14 amino acids. Trimming removed 3 bases from V and 2 bases from J, with 11 bases in between. CDR3 DNA sequence: TGTGCCAGCAGTGATTCAACGGGTCCCTACGAGCAGTACTTC. Translating it yields CASSDSTGPYEQYF.

The table lists this clonotype with a few counts. The V call is TRBV9, the J call TRBJ2-7; TRBD2 agrees at 8 bases. The CDR3 loop spans 14 amino acids. Trimming cost V 4 bases and J 3 bases; bases outside gene matches: 6. CDR1 and CDR2 (germline): SGDLS, YYNGEE. The CDR3 DNA is TGTGCCAGCAGCCCCGTAGCGGGAAGCTACGAGCAGTACTTC. Translating gives CASSPVAGSYEQYF.

There are a few counts of this clonotype. The CDR3 protein is CASKQGGGTEAFF. CDR3 coding DNA: TGTGCCAGTAAACAGGGCGGCGGCACTGAAGCTTTCTTT. The rearrangement joins TRBV28 to TRBJ1-1, with TRBD1 as a possible D gene (6 bases). The germline V and J ends were trimmed by 9 bases and 4 bases, with 15 bases remaining between them. Germline CDR1 is MDHEN and CDR2 is SYDVKM. The CDR3 runs to 13 residues.

The rearrangement joins TRBV2 to TRBJ1-4, with TRBD1 as a possible D gene (5 bases). Germline V gene sequence: CDR1 SNHLY, CDR2 FYNNEI. V was trimmed by 7 bases and J by 3 bases, leaving 12 bases between them. There are 14 residues in the CDR3. CDR3 protein: CASNDRGANEKLFF. CDR3 sequence (DNA): TGTGCCAGCAACGACCGGGGGGCTAATGAAAAACTGTTTTTT.

This clonotype was picked up many times. The chain's CDR3 is CSVMTGTYEQYF. In DNA form, the CDR3 reads TGCAGCGTGATGACAGGGACCTACGAGCAGTACTTC. The V call is TRBV29-1, the J call TRBJ2-7, with 7 bases identical to TRBD1. CDR3 length: 12 amino acids. CDR1 and CDR2 from the germline V gene are SQVTM and ANQGSEA. V was pared by 6 bases and J by 2 bases, with 4 bases of the junction left unmatched.

The table lists this clonotype with a few counts. V gene TRBV20-1 combines with J gene TRBJ1-1; D might be TRBD1 (5 bases). Trimming pared 3 bases from V and 6 bases from J, leaving 17 bases between. CDR3 size: 14 residues. Germline loops: CDR1 DFQATT, CDR2 SNEGSKA (reference sequence). The CDR3 DNA reads as TGCAGTGCTAGCTCTAGGGGATTGTCGGCTGAAGCTTTCTTT. Protein: CSASSRGLSAEAFF.

The chain links TRBV29-1 to TRBJ2-3, with unresolved D. The germline V gene has CDR1 SQVTM and CDR2 ANQGSEA. This CDR3 spans 14 amino acids. Trimming took 1 base from V and 7 from J, leaving 15 bases between them. The CDR3 region is CSVEAIFLRNTQYF. CDR3 coding DNA: TGCAGCGTTGAAGCCATTTTCCTTCGGAATACGCAGTATTTT.

V and J are TRBV4-1 and TRBJ1-5; TRBD1 matches 8 bases. The V gene's germline CDR1 is MGHRA and CDR2 YSYEKL. J lost 2 bases, V lost 1 base, and 7 bases had no gene match. The CDR3 has 17 residues. The CDR3 sequence is CASSQVQGAGGNQPQHF. CDR3 nucleotides: TGCGCCAGCAGCCAAGTGCAGGGGGCGGGCGGCAATCAGCCCCAGCATTTT.

This chain links TRBV10-2 with TRBJ1-5, with D unresolved. Germline CDR1 WSHSY, CDR2 SAAADI. This CDR3 contains 14 residues. The V and J ends lost 3 bases and 0 bases respectively, with 6 bases between them. The CDR3 loop reads CASSDRYSNQPQHF. The DNA of the CDR3 is TGCGCCAGCAGTGACAGGTATAGCAATCAGCCCCAGCATTTT.

The sample holds many counts of this clonotype. This sequence joins TRBV4-3 and TRBJ1-3; D possibly corresponds to TRBD1 (5 bases). The V gene lost 1 base and the J gene lost 2 bases, with 12 bases spanning the gap. The CDR3 has 16 amino acids. CDR1 and CDR2 (germline): LGHNA, YSLEER. This chain's CDR3 is CASSQGQLDAGNTIYF. The CDR3 nucleotides are TGCGCCAGCAGCCAAGGACAGCTCGATGCTGGAAACACCATATATTTT.

Only a few counts were recorded for this clonotype. V is TRBV5-1 and J is TRBJ1-1; D is perhaps TRBD1 (5 bases). The CDR3 has 14 amino acids. CDR1 is SGHRS, CDR2 YFSETQ, per germline. Trimming stripped 5 bases from V and 7 bases from J, with 18 bases between. The CDR3 spells CASRSRDQLNEAFF. In nucleotides, the CDR3 is TGCGCCAGCAGATCTAGGGACCAGCTGAATGAAGCTTTCTTT.

In its sample, this clonotype was seen a few times. The V call is TRBV4-3, the J call TRBJ2-1, with D perhaps matching TRBD1 (5 bases). Germline V gene sequence: CDR1 LGHNA, CDR2 YSLEER. The CDR3 has 14 amino acids. V lost 3 bases to trimming and J lost 5 bases, with 11 bases between them. The CDR3 sequence: CASSHLGADNEQFF. CDR3 DNA sequence: TGCGCCAGCAGCCATCTAGGGGCGGACAATGAGCAGTTCTTC.